One T cell receptor (beta chain) is described in this entry. The CDR3 runs to 17 residues. The V and J ends lost 1 base and 4 bases, in that order; junction bases with no gene match: 9. CDR1 and CDR2 from the germline V gene are SGHRS and YFSETQ. Data came from immunoSEQ multiplex PCR; TCRdb stores just in-frame clones and leaves some out. The profile shows approximately 300,000 clones, 89% of them singletons. The record originates from a study of blood T cell repertoires in COVID-19. In the study overall: In each case, the material was cDNA or gDNA derived from T cells, B-cell-depleted T cells, or PBMCs.

The sequence derives from a man in his 60s who had recovered from COVID-19. The chain links TRBV5-1 to TRBJ2-7; TRBD2 agrees at 12 bases. The specimen sequenced was PBMCs or T cells enriched from blood (not recorded which). CDR3 nucleotide sequence: TGCGCCAGCAGCTTGCAGACTAGCGGGAGCTACGGGTACGAGCAGTACTTC. Translation: CASSLQTSGSYGYEQYF.